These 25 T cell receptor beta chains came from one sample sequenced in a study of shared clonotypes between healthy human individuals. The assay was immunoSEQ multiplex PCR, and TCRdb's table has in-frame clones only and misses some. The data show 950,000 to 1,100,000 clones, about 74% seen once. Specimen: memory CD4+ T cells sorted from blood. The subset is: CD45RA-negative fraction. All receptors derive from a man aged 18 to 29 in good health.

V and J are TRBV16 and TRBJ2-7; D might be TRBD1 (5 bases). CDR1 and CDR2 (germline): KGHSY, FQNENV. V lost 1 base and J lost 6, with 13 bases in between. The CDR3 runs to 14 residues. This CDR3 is CASSQLTRVGEQYF. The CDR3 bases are TGTGCCAGCAGCCAATTAACCAGGGTAGGCGAGCAGTACTTC.

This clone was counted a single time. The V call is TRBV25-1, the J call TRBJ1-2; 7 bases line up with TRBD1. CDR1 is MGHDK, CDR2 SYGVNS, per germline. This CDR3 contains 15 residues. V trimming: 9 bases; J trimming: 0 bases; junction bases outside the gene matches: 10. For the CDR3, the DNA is TGTGCCAGTGGGGACAGTCCCTTAGCTAACTATGGCTACACCTTC. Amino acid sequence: CASGDSPLANYGYTF.

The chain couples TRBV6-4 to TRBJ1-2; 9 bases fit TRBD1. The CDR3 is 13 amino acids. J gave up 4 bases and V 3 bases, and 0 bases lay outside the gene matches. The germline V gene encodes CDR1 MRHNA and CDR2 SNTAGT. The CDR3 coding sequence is TGTGCCAGCAGTGAGACAGGGGGCTATGGCTACACCTTC. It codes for CASSETGGYGYTF.

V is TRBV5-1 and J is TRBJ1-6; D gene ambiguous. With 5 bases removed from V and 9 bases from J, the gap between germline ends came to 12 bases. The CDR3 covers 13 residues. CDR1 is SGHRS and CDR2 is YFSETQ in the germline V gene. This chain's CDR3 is CASSEGGRSPLHF. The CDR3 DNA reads TGCGCCAGCAGTGAGGGAGGTCGTTCACCCCTCCACTTT.

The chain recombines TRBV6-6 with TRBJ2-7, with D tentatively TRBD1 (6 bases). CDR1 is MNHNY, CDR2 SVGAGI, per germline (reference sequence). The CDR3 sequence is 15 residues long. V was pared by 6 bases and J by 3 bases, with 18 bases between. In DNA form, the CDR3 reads TGTGCCAGCAGCCACGGGACAAGGTCCAACTACGAGCAGTACTTC. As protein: CASSHGTRSNYEQYF.

CDR3 loop: CASRGQGAGEQYF. In nucleotides, the CDR3 is TGTGCCAGCAGGGGACAGGGGGCTGGCGAGCAGTACTTC. The chain links TRBV5-8 to TRBJ2-7; 12 nucleotides match TRBD1. The length of the CDR3 is 13 residues. Trimming cost V 5 bases and J 6 bases; bases outside gene matches: 3. Germline lookup yields CDR1 SGHTS and CDR2 YDEGEE.

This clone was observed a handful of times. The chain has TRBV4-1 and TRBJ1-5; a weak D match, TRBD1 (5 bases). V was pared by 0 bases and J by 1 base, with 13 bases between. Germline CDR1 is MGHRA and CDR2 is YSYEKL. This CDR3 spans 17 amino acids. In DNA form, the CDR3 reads TGCGCCAGCAGCCAAGATTGGGGCGGGGTCAGCAATCAGCCCCAGCATTTT. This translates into CASSQDWGGVSNQPQHF.

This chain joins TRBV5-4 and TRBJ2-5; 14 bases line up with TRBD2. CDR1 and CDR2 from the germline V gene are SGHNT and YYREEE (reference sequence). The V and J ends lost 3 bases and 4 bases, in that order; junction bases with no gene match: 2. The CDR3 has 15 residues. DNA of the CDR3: TGTGCCAGCAGCTCCGGGACTAGCGGGAGAGAGACCCAGTACTTC. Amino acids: CASSSGTSGRETQYF.

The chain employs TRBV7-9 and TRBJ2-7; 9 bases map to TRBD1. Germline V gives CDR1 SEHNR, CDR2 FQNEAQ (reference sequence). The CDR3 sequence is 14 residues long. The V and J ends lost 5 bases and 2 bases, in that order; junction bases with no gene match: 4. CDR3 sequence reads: CASSVGQGTYEQYF. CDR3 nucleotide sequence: TGTGCCAGCAGCGTAGGACAGGGGACCTACGAGCAGTACTTC.

The CDR3 nucleotides are TGTGCCAGCTCACCTTTCGACAGGGCGGGCAACAATGAGCAGTTCTTC. It encodes CASSPFDRAGNNEQFF. The V call is TRBV18, the J call TRBJ2-1; TRBD1 matches 7 bases. This CDR3 region has 16 residues. V shed 3 bases, J shed 5 bases, and the junction held 10 bases outside the gene matches. Germline values: CDR1 KGHSH, CDR2 LQKENI.

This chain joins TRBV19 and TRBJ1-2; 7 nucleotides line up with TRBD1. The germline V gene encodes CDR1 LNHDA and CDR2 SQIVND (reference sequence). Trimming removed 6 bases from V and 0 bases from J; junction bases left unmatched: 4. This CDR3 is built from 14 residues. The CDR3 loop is CASRVTGTNYGYTF. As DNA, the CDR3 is TGTGCCAGTAGGGTGACAGGGACTAACTATGGCTACACCTTC. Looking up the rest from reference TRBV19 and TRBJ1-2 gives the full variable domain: DGGITQSPKYLFRKEGQNVTLSCEQNLNHDAMYWYRQDPGQGLRLIYYSQIVNDFQKGDIAEGYSVSREKKESFPLTVTSAQKNPTAFYLCASRVTGTNYGYTFGSGTRLTVV.

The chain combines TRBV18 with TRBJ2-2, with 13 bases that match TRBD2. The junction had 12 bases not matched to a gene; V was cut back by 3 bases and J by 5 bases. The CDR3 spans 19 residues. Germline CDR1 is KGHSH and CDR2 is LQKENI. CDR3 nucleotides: TGTGCCAGCTCACCCCCCAATCGAGGACTAGCGGGAGAGACCGGGGAGCTGTTTTTT. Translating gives CASSPPNRGLAGETGELFF.

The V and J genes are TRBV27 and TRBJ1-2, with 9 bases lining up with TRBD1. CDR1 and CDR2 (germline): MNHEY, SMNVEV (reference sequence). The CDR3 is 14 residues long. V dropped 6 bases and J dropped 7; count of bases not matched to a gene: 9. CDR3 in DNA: TGTGCCAGCAGATGGACAGGGGTCTCCTCTGGCTACACCTTC. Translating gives CASRWTGVSSGYTF.

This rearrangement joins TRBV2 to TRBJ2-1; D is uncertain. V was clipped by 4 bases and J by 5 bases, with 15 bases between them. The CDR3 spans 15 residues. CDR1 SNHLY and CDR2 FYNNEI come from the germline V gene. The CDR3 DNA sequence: TGTGCCAGCAGTGTAACTAAGGCAGCGAACAATGAGCAGTTCTTC. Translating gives CASSVTKAANNEQFF.

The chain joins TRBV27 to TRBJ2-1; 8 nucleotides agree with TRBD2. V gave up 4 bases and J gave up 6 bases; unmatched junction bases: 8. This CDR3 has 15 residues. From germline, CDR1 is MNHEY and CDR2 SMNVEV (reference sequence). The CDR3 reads CASSSWTSSGNEQFF. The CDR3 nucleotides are TGTGCCAGCAGTTCCTGGACTAGCTCCGGCAATGAGCAGTTCTTC.

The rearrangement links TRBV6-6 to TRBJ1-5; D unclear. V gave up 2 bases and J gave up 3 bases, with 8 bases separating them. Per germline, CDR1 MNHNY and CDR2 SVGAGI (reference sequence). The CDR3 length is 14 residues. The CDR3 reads CASSYGAVNQPQHF. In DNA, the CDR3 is TGTGCCAGCAGTTACGGCGCAGTCAATCAGCCCCAGCATTTT.

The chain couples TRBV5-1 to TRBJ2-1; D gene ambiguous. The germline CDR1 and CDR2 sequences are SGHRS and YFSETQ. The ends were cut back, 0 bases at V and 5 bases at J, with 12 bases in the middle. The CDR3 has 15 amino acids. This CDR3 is CASSLALTSNNEQFF. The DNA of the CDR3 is TGCGCCAGCAGCTTGGCTCTAACGAGTAACAATGAGCAGTTCTTC.

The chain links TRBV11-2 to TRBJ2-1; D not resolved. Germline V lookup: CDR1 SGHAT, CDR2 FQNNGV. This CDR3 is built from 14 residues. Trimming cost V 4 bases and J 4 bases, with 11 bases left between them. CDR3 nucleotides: TGTGCCAGCAGCTCCATTTCCGATTACAATGAGCAGTTCTTC. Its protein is CASSSISDYNEQFF.

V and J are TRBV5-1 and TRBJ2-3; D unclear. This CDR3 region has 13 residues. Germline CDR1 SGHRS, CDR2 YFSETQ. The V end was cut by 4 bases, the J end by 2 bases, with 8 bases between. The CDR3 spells CASSQRVTDTQYF. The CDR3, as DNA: TGCGCCAGCAGCCAACGAGTCACAGATACGCAGTATTTT.

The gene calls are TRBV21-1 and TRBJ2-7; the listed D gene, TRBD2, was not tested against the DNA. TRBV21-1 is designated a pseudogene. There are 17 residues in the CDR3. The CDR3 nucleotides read TGTGCCAGCAGCACTCACCGGGACTTCGGTTTCACCTACGAGCAGTACTTC. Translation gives CASSTHRDFGFTYEQYF.

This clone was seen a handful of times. The CDR3 here is CASAGPGLSETQYF. Written as DNA, the CDR3 is TGCGCCAGCGCGGGTCCAGGGCTTTCAGAGACCCAGTACTTC. The rearrangement uses TRBV5-1 and TRBJ2-5, with D tentatively TRBD1 or TRBD2 (5 bases each). Germline assignment: CDR1 SGHRS and CDR2 YFSETQ. V dropped 7 bases and J dropped 4 bases, with 17 bases sitting between them. This CDR3 has 14 residues.

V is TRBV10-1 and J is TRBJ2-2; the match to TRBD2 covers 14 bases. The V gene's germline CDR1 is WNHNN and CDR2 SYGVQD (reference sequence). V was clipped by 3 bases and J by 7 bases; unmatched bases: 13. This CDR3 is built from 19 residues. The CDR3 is CASSEEVRGLAGVGGELFF. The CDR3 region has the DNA TGCGCCAGCAGTGAAGAGGTCAGGGGACTAGCGGGAGTGGGCGGGGAGCTGTTTTTT.

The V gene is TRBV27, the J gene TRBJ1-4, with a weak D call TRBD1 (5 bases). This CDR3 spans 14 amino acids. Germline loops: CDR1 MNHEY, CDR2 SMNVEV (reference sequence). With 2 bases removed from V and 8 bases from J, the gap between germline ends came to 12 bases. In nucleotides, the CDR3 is TGTGCCAGCAGTTTACTGGCAGGGAGGGAAAAACTGTTTTTT. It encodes CASSLLAGREKLFF.

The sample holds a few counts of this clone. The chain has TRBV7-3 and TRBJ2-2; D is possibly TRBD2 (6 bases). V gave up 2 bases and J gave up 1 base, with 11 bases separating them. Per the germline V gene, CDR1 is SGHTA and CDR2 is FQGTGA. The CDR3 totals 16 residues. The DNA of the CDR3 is TGTGCCAGCAGCTTACTAGCGACTCTGAACACCGGGGAGCTGTTTTTT. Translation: CASSLLATLNTGELFF.

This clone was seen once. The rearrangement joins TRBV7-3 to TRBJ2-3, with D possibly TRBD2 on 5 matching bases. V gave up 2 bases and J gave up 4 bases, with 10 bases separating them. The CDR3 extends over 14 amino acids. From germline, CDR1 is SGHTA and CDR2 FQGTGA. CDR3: CASSLEGLADTQYF. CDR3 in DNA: TGTGCCAGCAGCTTAGAGGGCCTGGCAGATACGCAGTATTTT.